This entry features one T cell receptor (beta chain) sequence. Antigen unknown. Measured with immunoSEQ multiplex PCR; TCRdb has only the in-frame clones, and not every one. The sample has about 25,000 clones, 60% to 75% seen once; the top ten hold 9.5% to 12%. The time point denotes: week 11, during vaccination. The study gave 300 ug of mutant IDH1 20-mer peptide per vaccine dose, with topical imiquimod. These data are taken from a study of a mutant IDH1 vaccine in newly diagnosed glioma. Findings and caveats of the study: Vaccine-induced immune responses occurred in more than 80% of patients.

CDR3 length: 15 amino acids. J lost 6 bases, V lost 5 bases, and 9 bases had no gene match. Germline V gene lookup returns CDR1 LGHNA and CDR2 YNFKEQ. The source material was peripheral blood mononuclear cells (PBMCs), sampled from a glioma patient whose treatment included an IDH1 peptide vaccine. This chain links TRBV4-2 with TRBJ2-2; 7 bases map to TRBD2. The origin of this receptor is a man aged 18 to 30 with glioma. Some clones in this sample may be carry-over from other donors' samples. CDR3 nucleotide sequence: TGTGCCAGCAGCGGAAGCGGGGCACGTTCCGGGGAGCTGTTTTTT. Amino acid sequence: CASSGSGARSGELFF.